The T cell receptor beta chain under discussion was sequenced for a study of OX40 agonist ivuxolimab in advanced cancers. Study context: Prior anti-PD-1, anti-PD-L1 or anti-CTLA-4 therapy was allowed; roughly 40% had some.

This clone was observed a single time. Sequencing was performed with immunoSEQ multiplex PCR; in TCRdb, only in-frame clones are kept and a portion is missing. This sample has some 71,000 clones, with 70% to 90% found just once. The CDR3 spans 15 residues. The V gene lost 4 bases and the J gene lost 4 bases, with 17 bases spanning the gap. Germline loops: CDR1 SGHNT, CDR2 YYREEE (reference sequence). This clonotype originated in an adult with an advanced solid tumor such as melanoma, head and neck, liver or kidney cancer. The gene calls are TRBV5-4 and TRBJ2-5; perhaps D is TRBD1 or TRBD2 (5 bases each). This specimen was CD4+ or CD8+ T cells sorted from blood, taken in a trial of the OX40 agonist ivuxolimab. The DNA for the CDR3 is TGTGCCAGCAGCCCTCCCGGGACCGGAAGAGAGACCCAGTACTTC. Its protein is CASSPPGTGRETQYF.